These T cell receptor beta chains were read from a single sample in a study of blood T cell repertoires in COVID-19. Method: immunoSEQ multiplex PCR; TCRdb's copy keeps in-frame clones and lacks some. The repertoire consists of about 64,000 clones, with about 81% occurring once and the leading ten covering about 15%. Sequencing used peripheral blood. The receptors were sampled from an older man with acute or convalescent COVID-19. Both conserved end residues are part of each CDR3. Each record gives: D gene, CDR3 length, clone size, V gene, J gene, CDR3 protein, CDR3 DNA. D genes are given only for firm matches. The size of a clone is reported for some rows only, either as once, few or many, or as a class for expanded clones.

D: -
length: 15
size: -
V: TRBV4-1
J: TRBJ2-3
CDR3: CASSQGGEGTDTQYF
DNA: TGCGCCAGCAGCCAAGGGGGGGAGGGCACAGATACGCAGTATTTT

D: TRBD2
length: 14
size: -
V: TRBV3-1/TRBV3-2
J: TRBJ2-5
CDR3: CASRSSGGQETQYF
DNA: TGTGCCAGCAGATCTAGCGGGGGTCAAGAGACCCAGTACTTC

D: TRBD2
length: 14
size: -
V: TRBV19
J: TRBJ2-7
CDR3: CASSVTSGRYEQYF
DNA: TGTGCCAGTAGTGTGACTAGCGGGCGCTACGAGCAGTACTTC

D: TRBD2
length: 16
size: -
V: TRBV5-1
J: TRBJ2-1
CDR3: CASSTLAGGSYNEQFF
DNA: TGCGCCAGCAGCACGTTAGCGGGGGGCTCCTACAATGAGCAGTTCTTC

D: -
length: 15
size: -
V: TRBV5-1
J: TRBJ1-1
CDR3: CASSGLGGMNTEAFF
DNA: TGCGCCAGCAGCGGCCTGGGGGGAATGAACACTGAAGCTTTCTTT

D: -
length: 15
size: few
V: TRBV3-1/TRBV3-2
J: TRBJ1-2
CDR3: CASSPPREGPSGYTF
DNA: TGTGCCAGCAGCCCCCCTCGGGAGGGGCCATCTGGCTACACCTTC

D: TRBD2
length: 19
size: -
V: TRBV6-1
J: TRBJ2-3
CDR3: CASSEGSSGGSLRGDTQYF
DNA: TGTGCCAGCAGTGAGGGCTCTAGCGGGGGCTCCTTAAGGGGTGATACGCAGTATTTT

D: -
length: 13
size: -
V: TRBV3-1/TRBV3-2
J: TRBJ2-5
CDR3: CASSQSPGITQYF
DNA: TGTGCCAGCAGCCAATCCCCAGGAATTACCCAGTACTTC

D: -
length: 14
size: few
V: TRBV6-5
J: TRBJ1-4
CDR3: CASSYSSNNEKLFF
DNA: TGTGCCAGCAGTTACTCCAGTAATAATGAAAAACTGTTTTTT

D: TRBD1
length: 14
size: -
V: TRBV11-3
J: TRBJ1-1
CDR3: CASGQQGAGTEAFF
DNA: TGTGCCAGCGGCCAACAGGGGGCCGGAACTGAAGCTTTCTTT

D: -
length: 15
size: once
V: TRBV6-5
J: TRBJ2-5
CDR3: CASTTRQEGSETQYF
DNA: TGTGCCAGCACAACAAGGCAGGAGGGGTCGGAGACCCAGTACTTC

D: TRBD1
length: 12
size: few
V: TRBV19
J: TRBJ1-1
CDR3: CASRDRASEAFF
DNA: TGTGCCAGTCGAGACAGGGCGTCTGAAGCTTTCTTT

D: -
length: 12
size: few
V: TRBV29-1
J: TRBJ1-1
CDR3: CSVETLGREAFF
DNA: TGCAGCGTTGAAACCTTGGGGAGGGAAGCTTTCTTT

D: -
length: 11
size: -
V: TRBV20-1
J: TRBJ1-1
CDR3: CSARDAGKAFF
DNA: TGCAGTGCTAGAGATGCGGGAAAAGCTTTCTTT

D: -
length: 16
size: once
V: TRBV13
J: TRBJ2-2
CDR3: CASSPRGGVNTGELFF
DNA: TGTGCCAGCAGCCCGCGTGGAGGGGTCAACACCGGGGAGCTGTTTTTT

D: -
length: 15
size: -
V: TRBV14
J: TRBJ1-6
CDR3: CASSQVGTYNSPLHF
DNA: TGTGCCAGCAGCCAAGTTGGCACCTATAATTCACCCCTCCACTTT

D: TRBD1
length: 15
size: -
V: TRBV5-1
J: TRBJ1-1
CDR3: CASSLGTGGGTEAFF
DNA: TGCGCCAGCAGCTTGGGGACAGGGGGTGGAACTGAAGCTTTCTTT

D: TRBD1
length: 18
size: -
V: TRBV4-1
J: TRBJ1-2
CDR3: CASSHYSRRQGGNYGYTF
DNA: TGCGCCAGCAGCCACTACTCGCGGCGACAGGGGGGTAACTATGGCTACACCTTC

D: TRBD1
length: 13
size: once
V: TRBV29-1
J: TRBJ1-2
CDR3: CSVKQGLGYGYTF
DNA: TGCAGCGTTAAACAGGGGTTGGGCTATGGCTACACCTTC

D: -
length: 13
size: -
V: TRBV6-5
J: TRBJ1-4
CDR3: CASHRVLREKLFF
DNA: TGTGCCTCGCACAGGGTCCTCCGGGAAAAACTGTTTTTT

D: -
length: 13
size: -
V: TRBV19
J: TRBJ1-1
CDR3: CASSHPGVPEAFF
DNA: TGTGCCAGTAGCCATCCCGGGGTACCTGAAGCTTTCTTT

D: -
length: 10
size: few
V: TRBV20-1
J: TRBJ1-1
CDR3: CRIGGAQAFF
DNA: TGCAGGATTGGGGGGGCCCAAGCTTTCTTT

D: TRBD1
length: 13
size: -
V: TRBV2
J: TRBJ1-1
CDR3: CASRGDSRGRAFF
DNA: TGTGCCAGCAGAGGGGACAGCCGGGGCCGAGCTTTCTTT

D: TRBD1
length: 14
size: once
V: TRBV9
J: TRBJ1-2
CDR3: CASTMWGQNYGYTF
DNA: TGTGCCAGCACCATGTGGGGACAGAACTATGGCTACACCTTC

D: TRBD1
length: 18
size: -
V: TRBV19
J: TRBJ2-4
CDR3: CASSIKDRGMSAKNIQYF
DNA: TGTGCCAGTAGTATCAAGGACAGGGGGATGTCGGCCAAAAACATTCAGTACTTC